This TCR beta chain was captured by sequencing in a study of OX40 agonist ivuxolimab in advanced cancers. Study in general: An agonistic anti-OX40 (CD134) antibody, ivuxolimab, was used to treat the patients.

People who had autoimmune disease history or systemic immunosuppression were excluded. At cycle 4 day 1, cycle 7 day 1, and baseline, blood was sampled. J lost 5 bases, V lost 0 bases, and 5 bases had no gene match. The CDR3 length is 15 residues. The germline V gene has CDR1 SGDLS and CDR2 YYNGEE. Sequencing used immunoSEQ multiplex PCR; TCRdb keeps in-frame clones, though not all of them. The data show 48,000 or so clones, 94% seen once. This clonotype originated in an adult with an advanced solid tumor such as melanoma, head and neck, liver or kidney cancer. The chain employs TRBV9 and TRBJ2-1; the match to TRBD2 covers 7 bases. The input for sequencing was CD4+ or CD8+ T cells sorted from blood, taken in a trial of the OX40 agonist ivuxolimab. The CDR3 sequence: CASSVAKRDNNEQFF. The CDR3 region has the DNA TGTGCCAGCAGCGTAGCCAAGCGGGATAACAATGAGCAGTTCTTC.